The source of this T cell receptor (beta chain) is a study of T cells after yellow fever vaccination. 5'RACE template switching produced TCR cDNA carrying a universal primer site and UMIs. TCRdb reprocessed the 5' RACE reads via MiXCR and lists one record per CDR3 protein. The sample lists over 150,000 distinct CDR3 sequences, almost 7% occurring once. The CDR3 has 13 residues. Germline trimming cut 5 bases from V and 2 bases from J; bases unmatched to any gene: 5. Germline CDR1 and CDR2: DFQATT and SNEGSKA (reference sequence). As for this clonotype: Its antigen remains unknown.

The study, taken as a whole, reports: A secondary response was less intense yet reached its peak sooner, at day 5 versus 15. Among primary-vaccination clones, most reappeared after the booster, at 95% to 96% for CD4 and more than 85% for CD8.

This chain uses TRBV20-1 with TRBJ2-5; 7 nucleotides agree with TRBD1. The sequence derives from a man younger than 35 who received the YFV17D yellow fever vaccine. Specimen: CD4+ T cells sorted from PBMCs, collected less than 6 days after the first yellow fever vaccination. This chain's CDR3 is CSAFGQEQETQYF. DNA for the CDR3: TGCAGTGCTTTCGGACAGGAACAAGAGACCCAGTACTTC.